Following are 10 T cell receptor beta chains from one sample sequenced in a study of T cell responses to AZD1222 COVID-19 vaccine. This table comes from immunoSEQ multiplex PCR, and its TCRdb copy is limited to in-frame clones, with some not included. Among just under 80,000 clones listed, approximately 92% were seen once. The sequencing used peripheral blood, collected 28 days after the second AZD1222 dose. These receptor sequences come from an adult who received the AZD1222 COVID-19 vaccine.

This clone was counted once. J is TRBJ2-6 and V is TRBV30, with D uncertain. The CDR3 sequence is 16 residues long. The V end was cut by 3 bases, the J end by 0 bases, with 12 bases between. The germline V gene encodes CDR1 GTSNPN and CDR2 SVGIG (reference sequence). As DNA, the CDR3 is TGTGCCTGGAGCGTAAAAACCGTCTCTGGGGCCAACGTCCTGACTTTC. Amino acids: CAWSVKTVSGANVLTF.

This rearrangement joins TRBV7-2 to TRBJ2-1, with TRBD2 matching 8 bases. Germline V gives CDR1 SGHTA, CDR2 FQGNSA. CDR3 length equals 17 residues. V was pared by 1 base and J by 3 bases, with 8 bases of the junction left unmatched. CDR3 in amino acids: CASSLEGGRFLYNEQFF. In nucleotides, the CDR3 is TGTGCCAGCAGCTTAGAGGGCGGGAGGTTTCTCTACAATGAGCAGTTCTTC.

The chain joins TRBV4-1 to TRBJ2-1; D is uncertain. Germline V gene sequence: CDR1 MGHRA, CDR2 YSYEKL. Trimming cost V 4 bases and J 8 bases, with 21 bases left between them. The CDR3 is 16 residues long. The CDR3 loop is CASSPQQEYPTDEQFF. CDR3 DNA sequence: TGCGCCAGCAGCCCCCAGCAGGAGTATCCGACTGATGAGCAGTTCTTC.

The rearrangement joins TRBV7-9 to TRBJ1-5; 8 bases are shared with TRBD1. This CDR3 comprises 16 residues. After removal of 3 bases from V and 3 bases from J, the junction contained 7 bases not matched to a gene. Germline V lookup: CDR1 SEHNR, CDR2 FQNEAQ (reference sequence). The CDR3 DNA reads TGTGCCAGCAGCTTCGGGGGACAGGTTCTCAATCAGCCCCAGCATTTT. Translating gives CASSFGGQVLNQPQHF.

The CDR3 reads CSSHTALNTEAFF. The CDR3 nucleotides read TGCAGCTCGCATACAGCACTGAACACTGAAGCTTTCTTT. The chain combines TRBV29-1 with TRBJ1-1; D ambiguous. V lost 8 bases, J lost 0 bases, and 13 bases lay in between. The CDR3 spans 13 residues. The germline gives CDR1 SQVTM, CDR2 ANQGSEA. The full variable domain, in which reference TRBV29-1 and TRBJ1-1 provide the parts outside the CDR3, is SAVISQKPSRDICQRGTSLTIQCQVDSQVTMMFWYRQQPGQSLTLIATANQGSEATYESGFVIDKFPISRPNLTFSTLTVSNMSPEDSSIYLCSSHTALNTEAFFGQGTRLTVV.

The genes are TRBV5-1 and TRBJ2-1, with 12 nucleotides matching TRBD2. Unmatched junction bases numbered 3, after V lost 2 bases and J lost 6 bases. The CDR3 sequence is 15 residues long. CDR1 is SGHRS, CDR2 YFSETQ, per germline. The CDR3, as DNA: TGCGCCAGCAGCTTAGGACTAGCGGGGTTCAATGAGCAGTTCTTC. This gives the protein CASSLGLAGFNEQFF. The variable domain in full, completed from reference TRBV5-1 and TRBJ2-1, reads KAGVTQTPRYLIKTRGQQVTLSCSPISGHRSVSWYQQTPGQGLQFLFEYFSETQRNKGNFPGRFSGRQFSNSRSEMNVSTLELGDSALYLCASSLGLAGFNEQFFGPGTRLTVL.

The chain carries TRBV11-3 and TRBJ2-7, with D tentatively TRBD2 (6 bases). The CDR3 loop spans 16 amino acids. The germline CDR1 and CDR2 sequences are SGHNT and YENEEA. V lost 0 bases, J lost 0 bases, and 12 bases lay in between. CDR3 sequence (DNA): TGTGCCAGCAGCTTAGATCTAGCGATAGGCTCCTACGAGCAGTACTTC. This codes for CASSLDLAIGSYEQYF.

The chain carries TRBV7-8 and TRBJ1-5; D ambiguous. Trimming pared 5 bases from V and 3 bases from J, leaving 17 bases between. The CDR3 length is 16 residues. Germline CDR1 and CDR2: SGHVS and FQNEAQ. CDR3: CASSRGSGNLNQPQHF. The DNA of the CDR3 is TGTGCCAGCAGCCGAGGCTCTGGTAATCTCAATCAGCCCCAGCATTTT.

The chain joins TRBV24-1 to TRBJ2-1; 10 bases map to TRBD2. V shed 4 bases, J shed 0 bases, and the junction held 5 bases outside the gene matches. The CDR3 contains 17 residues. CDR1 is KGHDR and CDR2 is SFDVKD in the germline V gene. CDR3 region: CATSDPWTSGSYNEQFF. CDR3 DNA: TGTGCCACCAGTGACCCTTGGACTAGCGGCTCCTACAATGAGCAGTTCTTC.

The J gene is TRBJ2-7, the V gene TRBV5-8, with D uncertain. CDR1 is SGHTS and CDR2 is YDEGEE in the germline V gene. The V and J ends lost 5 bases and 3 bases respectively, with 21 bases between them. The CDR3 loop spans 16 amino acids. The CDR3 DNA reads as TGTGCCAGCAGTTCAACGCAGCGAAGCTTCAGCTACGAGCAGTACTTC. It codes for CASSSTQRSFSYEQYF.